Ten or more counts support the clone carrying this T cell receptor (beta chain). As yet, its antigen is unknown. The source of the sample is a study of T cells in Graves' hyperthyroidism and ophthalmopathy. General study points: Progression to ophthalmopathy was predicted a median of roughly 6.8 months early. Most thyroid clonotypes that were expanded above 0.001 also turned up in blood.

Investigators excluded patients with uncontrolled infection, other autoimmune disease, pregnancy or lactation. Researchers amplified the TCR beta CDR3 regions from RNA transcripts. During a first-round RT-PCR of the TCR CDR3, the HTBI primer set was used. TCRdb re-called the multiplex PCR reads with MiXCR, one entry per CDR3 protein. This table holds around 340,000 distinct CDR3 sequences, about 17% found once. Germline loops: CDR1 SEHNR, CDR2 FQNEAQ (reference sequence). The CDR3 is made up of 18 amino acids. V lost 1 base and J lost 2, with 20 bases in between. This receptor was obtained from a woman aged 30 to 39 with Graves' hyperthyroidism that later progressed to Graves' ophthalmopathy. The V and J genes are TRBV7-9 and TRBJ1-1, with D tentatively TRBD1 (6 bases). The sample taken for sequencing was blood. CDR3 amino acids: CASSLDPTLLDSNTEAFF. CDR3 bases: TGTGCCAGCAGCTTAGACCCGACCCTCCTGGACAGTAACACTGAAGCTTTCTTT.